Sequencing of this T cell receptor beta chain was carried out in a study of shared clonotypes between healthy human individuals. The material for each subset, its genomic DNA, was split evenly across several immunoSEQ plates. The table came from immunoSEQ multiplex PCR; TCRdb's copy has only in-frame clones and leaves some out. The sample lists millions of clones, 85% to 95% seen once, with roughly 1% in the top ten. V was shortened by 6 bases and J by 8 bases, with 13 bases between the two germline ends. The CDR3 has 12 amino acids. Germline V gene lookup returns CDR1 SNHLY and CDR2 FYNNEI. In the naive CD8 group, cells lacked CD45RO and were positively selected for CCR7, so terminally differentiated effector memory CD45RA+ cells were left out. Study-wide results and caveats: In the sorted subsets, rarefaction showed sequencing was incomplete despite large depth.

On this clone: Its specificity is unknown.

The TCR sequence derives from a man in his late teens or twenties in good health. The sequencing sample was made of naive CD8+ T cells sorted from blood. V and J are TRBV2 and TRBJ1-2; D call uncertain. The CDR3 DNA follows: TGTGCCAGCAGGGAGGCCGGGAACGGCTACACCTTC. Its translation is CASREAGNGYTF. The full variable domain, its missing parts supplied by reference TRBV2 and TRBJ1-2, is EPEVTQTPSHQVTQMGQEVILRCVPISNHLYFYWYRQILGQKVEFLVSFYNNEISEKSEIFDDQFSVERPDGSNFTLKIRSTKLEDSAMYFCASREAGNGYTFGSGTRLTVV.